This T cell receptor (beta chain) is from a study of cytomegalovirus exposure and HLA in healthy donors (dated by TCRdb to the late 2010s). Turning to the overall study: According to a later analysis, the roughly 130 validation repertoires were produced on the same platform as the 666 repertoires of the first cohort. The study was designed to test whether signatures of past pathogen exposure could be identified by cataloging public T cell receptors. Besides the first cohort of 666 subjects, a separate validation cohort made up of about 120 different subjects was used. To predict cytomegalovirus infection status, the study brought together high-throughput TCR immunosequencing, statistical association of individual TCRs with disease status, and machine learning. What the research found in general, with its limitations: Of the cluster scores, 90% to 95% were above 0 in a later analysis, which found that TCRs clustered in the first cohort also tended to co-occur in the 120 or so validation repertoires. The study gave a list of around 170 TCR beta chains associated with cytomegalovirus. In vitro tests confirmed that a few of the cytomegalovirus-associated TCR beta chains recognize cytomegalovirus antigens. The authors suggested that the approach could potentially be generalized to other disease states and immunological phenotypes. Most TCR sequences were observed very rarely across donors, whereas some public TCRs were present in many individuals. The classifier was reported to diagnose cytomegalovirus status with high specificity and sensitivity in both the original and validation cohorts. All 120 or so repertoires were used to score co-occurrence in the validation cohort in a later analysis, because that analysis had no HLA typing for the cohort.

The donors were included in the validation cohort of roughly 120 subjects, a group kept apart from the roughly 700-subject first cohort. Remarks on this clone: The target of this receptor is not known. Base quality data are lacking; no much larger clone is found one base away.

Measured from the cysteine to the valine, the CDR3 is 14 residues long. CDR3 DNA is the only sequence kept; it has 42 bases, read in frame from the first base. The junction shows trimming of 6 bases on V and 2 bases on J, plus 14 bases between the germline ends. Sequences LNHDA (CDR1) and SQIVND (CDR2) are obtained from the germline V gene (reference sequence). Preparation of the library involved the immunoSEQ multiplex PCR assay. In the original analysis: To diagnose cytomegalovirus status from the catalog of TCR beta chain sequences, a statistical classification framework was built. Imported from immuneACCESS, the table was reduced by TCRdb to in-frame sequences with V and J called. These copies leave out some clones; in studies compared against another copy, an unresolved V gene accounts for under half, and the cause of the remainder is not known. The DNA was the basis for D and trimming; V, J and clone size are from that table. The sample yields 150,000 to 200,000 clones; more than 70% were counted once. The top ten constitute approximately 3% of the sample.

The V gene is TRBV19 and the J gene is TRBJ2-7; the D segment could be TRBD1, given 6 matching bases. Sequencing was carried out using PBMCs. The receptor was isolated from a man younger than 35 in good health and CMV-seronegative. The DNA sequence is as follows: TGTGCCAGTAGCCAGGGGAGCCACCCCTACGAGCAGTACGTC. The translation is CASSQGSHPYEQYV.